This TCR beta chain was profiled in a study of T cells after yellow fever vaccination. Each CDR3 protein gets one entry after TCRdb re-called the 5' RACE reads with MiXCR. The sample lists over 150,000 distinct CDR3 sequences, approximately 6.7% occurring once. This sample comprised CD4+ T cells sorted from PBMCs, obtained 5 to 6 days after the first yellow fever vaccination. The receptor comes from a man aged 18 to 29 who received the YFV17D yellow fever vaccine.

DNA for the CDR3: TGTGCCAGCAGTCATGTGGGACCCTACGAGCAGTACTTC. Translation: CASSHVGPYEQYF. The gene calls are TRBV7-2 and TRBJ2-7, with D possibly being TRBD1 or TRBD2 (5 bases each). Trimming pared 6 bases from V and 2 bases from J, leaving 11 bases between. The germline V gene has CDR1 SGHTA and CDR2 FQGNSA. The CDR3 totals 13 residues.